The 3 T cell receptor beta chains presented below share a single source sample, sequenced in a study of response to subunit inactivated influenza vaccine. In TCRdb, the RT-PCR reads were re-called with MiXCR into one record per CDR3 protein. The sample lists 450,000 to 500,000 distinct CDR3 sequences, 9.5% to 12% occurring once. Specimen: PBMCs from blood, collected roughly 46 days after vaccination. These receptors originate from a man in his fifties who received an inactivated influenza vaccine.

This clonotype turned up a few times. This chain connects TRBV24-1 to TRBJ1-4; D unresolved. The CDR3 runs to 16 residues. The germline V and J ends were trimmed by 3 bases and 4 bases, with 14 bases remaining between them. Germline CDR1 reads KGHDR; CDR2 reads SFDVKD. CDR3 sequence reads: CATSDKGPGRNEKLFF. Written as DNA, the CDR3 is TGTGCCACCAGTGATAAAGGCCCCGGCCGTAATGAAAAACTGTTTTTT.

This clonotype came up a few times. V and J are TRBV12-3 or TRBV12-4 and TRBJ2-7; TRBD1 matches 8 bases. This CDR3 contains 15 residues. With V trimmed by 5 bases and J by 0 bases, 6 bases remained unmatched. CDR3 DNA sequence: TGTGCCAGCAGTAGCACAGGGGGAAGCTCCTACGAGCAGTACTTC. This gives the protein CASSSTGGSSYEQYF.

The sample holds many counts of this clonotype. The V call is TRBV24-1, the J call TRBJ1-5; D is possibly TRBD1 (5 bases). The CDR3 length is 12 residues. V was shortened by 1 base and J by 9 bases, with 6 bases between the two germline ends. Germline CDR1 is KGHDR and CDR2 is SFDVKD. The CDR3 here is CATSDFTGPQHF. In nucleotides, the CDR3 is TGTGCCACCAGTGATTTTACAGGGCCCCAGCATTTT.